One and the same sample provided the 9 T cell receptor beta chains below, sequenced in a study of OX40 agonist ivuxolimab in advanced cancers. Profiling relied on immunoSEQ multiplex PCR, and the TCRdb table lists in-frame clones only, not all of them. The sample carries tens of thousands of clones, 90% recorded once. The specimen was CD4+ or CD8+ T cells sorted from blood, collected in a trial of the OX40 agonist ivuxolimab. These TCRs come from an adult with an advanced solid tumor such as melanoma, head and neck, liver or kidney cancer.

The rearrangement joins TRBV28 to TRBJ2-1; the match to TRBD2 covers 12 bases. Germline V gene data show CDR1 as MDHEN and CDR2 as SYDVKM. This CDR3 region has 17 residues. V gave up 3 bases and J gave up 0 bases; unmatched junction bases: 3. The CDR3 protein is CASSLTSGSASYNEQFF. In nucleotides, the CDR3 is TGTGCCAGCAGTTTGACTAGCGGGAGCGCCTCCTACAATGAGCAGTTCTTC.

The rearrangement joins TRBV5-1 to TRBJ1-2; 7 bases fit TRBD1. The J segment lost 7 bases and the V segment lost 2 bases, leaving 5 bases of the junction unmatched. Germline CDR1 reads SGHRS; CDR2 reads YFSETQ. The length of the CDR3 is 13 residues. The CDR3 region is CASSFQDRLGYTF. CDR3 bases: TGCGCCAGCAGCTTTCAGGACAGGCTTGGCTACACCTTC.

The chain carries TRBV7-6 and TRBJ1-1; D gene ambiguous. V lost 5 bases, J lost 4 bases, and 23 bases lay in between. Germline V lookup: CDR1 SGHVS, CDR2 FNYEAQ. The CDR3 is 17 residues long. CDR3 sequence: CASSPRPPSGLGTEAFF. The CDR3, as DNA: TGTGCCAGCAGCCCCCGTCCCCCCAGTGGGTTAGGCACTGAAGCTTTCTTT. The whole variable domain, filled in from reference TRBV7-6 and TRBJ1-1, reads GAGVSQSPRYKVTKRGQDVALRCDPISGHVSLYWYRQALGQGPEFLTYFNYEAQQDKSGLPNDRFSAERPEGSISTLTIQRTEQRDSAMYRCASSPRPPSGLGTEAFFGQGTRLTVV.

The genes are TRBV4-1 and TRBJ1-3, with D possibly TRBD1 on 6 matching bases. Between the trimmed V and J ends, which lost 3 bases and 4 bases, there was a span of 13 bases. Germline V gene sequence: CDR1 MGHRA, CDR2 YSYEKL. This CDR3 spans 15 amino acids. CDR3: CASSQKGGTGNTIYF. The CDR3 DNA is TGCGCCAGCAGCCAGAAGGGGGGGACGGGAAACACCATATATTTT.

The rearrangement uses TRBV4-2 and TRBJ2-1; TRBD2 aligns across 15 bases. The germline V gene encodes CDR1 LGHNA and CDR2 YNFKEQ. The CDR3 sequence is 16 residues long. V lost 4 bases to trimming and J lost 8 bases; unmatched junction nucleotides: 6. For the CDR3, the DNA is TGTGCCAGCAGCCTCCGGACTAGCGGGAGGGCCTATGAGCAGTTCTTC. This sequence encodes CASSLRTSGRAYEQFF.

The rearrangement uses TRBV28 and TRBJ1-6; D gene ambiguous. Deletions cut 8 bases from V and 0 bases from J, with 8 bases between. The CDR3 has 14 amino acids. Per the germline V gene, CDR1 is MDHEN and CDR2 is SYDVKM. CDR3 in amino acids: CASGDSSYNSPLHF. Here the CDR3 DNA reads TGTGCCAGCGGTGATAGCTCCTATAATTCACCCCTCCACTTT.

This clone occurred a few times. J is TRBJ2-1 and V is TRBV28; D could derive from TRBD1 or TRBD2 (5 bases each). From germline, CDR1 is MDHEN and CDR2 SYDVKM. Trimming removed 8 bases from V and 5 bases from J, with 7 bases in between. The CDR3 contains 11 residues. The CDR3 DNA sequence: TGTGCCAGCCGGGGCCACAATGAGCAGTTCTTC. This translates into CASRGHNEQFF.

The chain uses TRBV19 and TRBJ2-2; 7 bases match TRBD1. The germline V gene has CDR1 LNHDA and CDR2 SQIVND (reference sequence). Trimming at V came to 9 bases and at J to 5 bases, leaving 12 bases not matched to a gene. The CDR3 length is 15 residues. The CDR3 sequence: CASKGGSQRTGELFF. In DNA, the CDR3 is TGTGCCAGCAAAGGGGGCTCCCAGAGGACCGGGGAGCTGTTTTTT.

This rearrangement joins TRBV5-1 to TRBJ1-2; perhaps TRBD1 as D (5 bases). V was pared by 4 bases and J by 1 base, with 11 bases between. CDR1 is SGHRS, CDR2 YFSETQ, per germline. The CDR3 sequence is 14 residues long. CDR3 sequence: CASSQGRFNYGYTF. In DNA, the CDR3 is TGCGCCAGCAGCCAGGGACGGTTTAACTATGGCTACACCTTC.